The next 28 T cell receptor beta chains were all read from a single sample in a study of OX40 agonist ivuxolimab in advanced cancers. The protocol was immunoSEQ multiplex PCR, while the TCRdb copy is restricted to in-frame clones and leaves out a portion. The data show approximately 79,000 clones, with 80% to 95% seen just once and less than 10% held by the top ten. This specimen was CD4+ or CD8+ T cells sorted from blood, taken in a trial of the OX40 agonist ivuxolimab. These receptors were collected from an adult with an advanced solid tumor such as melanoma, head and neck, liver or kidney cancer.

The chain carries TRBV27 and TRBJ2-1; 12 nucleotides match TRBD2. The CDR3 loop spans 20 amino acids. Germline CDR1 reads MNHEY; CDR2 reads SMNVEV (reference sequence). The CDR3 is CVPPTSGGTLPARSYNEQFF. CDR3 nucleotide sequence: TGTGTTCCGCCGACTAGCGGGGGAACGCTCCCAGCTCGCTCCTACAATGAGCAGTTCTTC.

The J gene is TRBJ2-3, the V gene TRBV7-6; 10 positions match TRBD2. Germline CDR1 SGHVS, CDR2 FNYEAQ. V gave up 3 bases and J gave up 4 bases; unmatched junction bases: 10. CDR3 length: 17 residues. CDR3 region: CASSFGLAGDRPDTQYF. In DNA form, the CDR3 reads TGTGCCAGCAGCTTCGGCCTAGCGGGGGATCGGCCAGATACGCAGTATTTT.

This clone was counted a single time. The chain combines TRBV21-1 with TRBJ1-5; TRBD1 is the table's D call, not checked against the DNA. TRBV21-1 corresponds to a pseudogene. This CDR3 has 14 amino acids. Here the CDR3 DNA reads TGTGCCAGCAGCATGACACCATCCAATCAGCCCCAGCATTTT. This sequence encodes CASSMTPSNQPQHF.

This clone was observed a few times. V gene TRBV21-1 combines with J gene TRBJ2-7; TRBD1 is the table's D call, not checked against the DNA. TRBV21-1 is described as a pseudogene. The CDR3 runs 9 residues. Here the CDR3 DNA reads TGTGCCAGCAGGGTGACACAGGGAGTC. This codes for CASRVTQGV.

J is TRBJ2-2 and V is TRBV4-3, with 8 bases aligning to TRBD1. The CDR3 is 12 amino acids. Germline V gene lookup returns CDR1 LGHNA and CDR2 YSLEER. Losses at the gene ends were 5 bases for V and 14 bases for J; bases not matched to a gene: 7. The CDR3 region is CASSKRTGLLFF. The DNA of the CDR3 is TGCGCCAGCAGCAAGAGGACAGGGTTACTGTTTTTT.

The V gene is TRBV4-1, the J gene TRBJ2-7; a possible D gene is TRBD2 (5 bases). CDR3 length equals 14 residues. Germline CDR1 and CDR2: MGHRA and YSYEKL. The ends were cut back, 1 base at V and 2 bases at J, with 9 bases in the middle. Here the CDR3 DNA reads TGCGCCAGCAGCCAAGTTGACGGGACCTACGAGCAGTACTTC. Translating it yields CASSQVDGTYEQYF.

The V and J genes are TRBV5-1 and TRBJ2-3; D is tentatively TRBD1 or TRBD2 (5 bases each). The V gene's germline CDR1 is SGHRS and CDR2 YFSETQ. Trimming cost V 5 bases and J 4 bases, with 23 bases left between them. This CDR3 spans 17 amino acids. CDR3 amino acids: CASRTLRDAEKADTQYF. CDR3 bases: TGCGCCAGCAGAACACTTCGGGACGCCGAAAAGGCAGATACGCAGTATTTT.

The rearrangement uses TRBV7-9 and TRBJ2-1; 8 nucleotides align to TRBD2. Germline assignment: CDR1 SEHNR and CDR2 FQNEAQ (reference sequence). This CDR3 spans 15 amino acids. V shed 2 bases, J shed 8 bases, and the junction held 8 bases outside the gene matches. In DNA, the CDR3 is TGTGCCAGCAGCTTACCCGGGGGGGCCGGGGATGAGCAGTTCTTC. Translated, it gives CASSLPGGAGDEQFF.

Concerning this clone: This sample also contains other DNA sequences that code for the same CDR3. The CDR3 sequence is CASSSSWGAEAFF. The CDR3 DNA follows: TGTGCCAGCAGCTCCTCATGGGGCGCTGAAGCTTTCTTT. V gene TRBV5-6 combines with J gene TRBJ1-1; a possible D gene is TRBD1 (5 bases). V gave up 3 bases and J gave up 6 bases, with 12 bases separating them. There are 13 residues in the CDR3. Germline CDR1 SGHDT, CDR2 YYEEEE.

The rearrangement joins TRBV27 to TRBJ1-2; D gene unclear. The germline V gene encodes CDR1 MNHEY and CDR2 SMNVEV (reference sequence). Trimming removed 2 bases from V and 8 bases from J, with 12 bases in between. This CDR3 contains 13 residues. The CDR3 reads CASSLSRIHGYTF. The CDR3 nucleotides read TGTGCCAGCAGTTTAAGTCGGATCCACGGCTACACCTTC.

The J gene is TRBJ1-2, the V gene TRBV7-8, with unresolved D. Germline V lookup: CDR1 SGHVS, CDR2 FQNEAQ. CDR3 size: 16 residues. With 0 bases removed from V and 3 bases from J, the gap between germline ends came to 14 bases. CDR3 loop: CASSLAATGAHYGYTF. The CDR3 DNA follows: TGTGCCAGCAGCTTAGCGGCAACGGGCGCCCACTATGGCTACACCTTC.

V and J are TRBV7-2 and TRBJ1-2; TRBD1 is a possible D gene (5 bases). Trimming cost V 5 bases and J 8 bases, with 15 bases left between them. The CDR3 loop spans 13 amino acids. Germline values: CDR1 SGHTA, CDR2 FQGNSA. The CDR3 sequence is CASSLSRDWGYTF. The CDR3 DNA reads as TGTGCCAGCAGCCTTTCACGGGACTGGGGCTACACCTTC.

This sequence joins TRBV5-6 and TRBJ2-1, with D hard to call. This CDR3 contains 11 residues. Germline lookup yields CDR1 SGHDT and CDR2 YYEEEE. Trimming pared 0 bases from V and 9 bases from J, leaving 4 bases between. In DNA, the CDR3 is TGTGCCAGCAGCTTGGGAAGTGAGCAGTTCTTC. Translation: CASSLGSEQFF.

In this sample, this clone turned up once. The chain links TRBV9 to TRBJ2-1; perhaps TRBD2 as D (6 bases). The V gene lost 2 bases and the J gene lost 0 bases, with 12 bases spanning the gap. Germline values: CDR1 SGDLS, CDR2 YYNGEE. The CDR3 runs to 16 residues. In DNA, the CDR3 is TGTGCCAGCAGCGTTGGCGGGGATAGCTCCTACAATGAGCAGTTCTTC. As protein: CASSVGGDSSYNEQFF.

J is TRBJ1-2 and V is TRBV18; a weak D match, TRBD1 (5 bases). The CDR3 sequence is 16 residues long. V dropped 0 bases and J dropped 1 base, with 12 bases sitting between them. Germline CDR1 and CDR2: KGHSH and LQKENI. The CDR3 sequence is CASSPPLGDHNYGYTF. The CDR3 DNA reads TGTGCCAGCTCACCACCTTTAGGGGACCATAACTATGGCTACACCTTC.

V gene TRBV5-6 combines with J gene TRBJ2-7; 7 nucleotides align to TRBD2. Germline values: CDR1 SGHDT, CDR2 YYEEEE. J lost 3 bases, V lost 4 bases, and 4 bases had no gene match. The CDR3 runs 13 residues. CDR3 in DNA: TGTGCCAGCAGCACGACTAGCCTCTACGAGCAGTACTTC. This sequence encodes CASSTTSLYEQYF.

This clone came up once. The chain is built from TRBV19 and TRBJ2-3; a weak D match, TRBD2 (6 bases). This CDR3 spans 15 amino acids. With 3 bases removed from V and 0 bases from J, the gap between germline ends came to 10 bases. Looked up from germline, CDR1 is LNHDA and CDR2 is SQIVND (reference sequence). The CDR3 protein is CASSMASVSTDTQYF. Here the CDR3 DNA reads TGTGCCAGTAGTATGGCTAGCGTAAGCACAGATACGCAGTATTTT. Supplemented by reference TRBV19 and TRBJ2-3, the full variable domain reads DGGITQSPKYLFRKEGQNVTLSCEQNLNHDAMYWYRQDPGQGLRLIYYSQIVNDFQKGDIAEGYSVSREKKESFPLTVTSAQKNPTAFYLCASSMASVSTDTQYFGPGTRLTVL.

The CDR3 DNA is TGTGCCAGCAGCTTACAGGGGGCTGAAGCTTTCTTT. Translated, it gives CASSLQGAEAFF. The chain combines TRBV11-2 with TRBJ1-1, with TRBD1 matching 7 bases. Germline V lookup: CDR1 SGHAT, CDR2 FQNNGV. The CDR3 has 12 residues. The V gene end was trimmed by 2 bases and the J gene end by 6 bases; junction bases not matched to a gene: 0. Based on the CDR3 plus reference TRBV11-2 and TRBJ1-1, the full variable domain is EAGVAQSPRYKIIEKRQSVAFWCNPISGHATLYWYQQILGQGPKLLIQFQNNGVVDDSQLPKDRFSAERLKGVDSTLKIQPAKLEDSAVYLCASSLQGAEAFFGQGTRLTVV.

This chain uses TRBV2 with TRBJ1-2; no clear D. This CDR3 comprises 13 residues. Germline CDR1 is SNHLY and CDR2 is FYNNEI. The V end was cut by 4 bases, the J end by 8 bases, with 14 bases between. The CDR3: CASSGVGSSGYTF. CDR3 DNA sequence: TGTGCCAGCAGTGGGGTAGGGTCGAGCGGCTACACCTTC.

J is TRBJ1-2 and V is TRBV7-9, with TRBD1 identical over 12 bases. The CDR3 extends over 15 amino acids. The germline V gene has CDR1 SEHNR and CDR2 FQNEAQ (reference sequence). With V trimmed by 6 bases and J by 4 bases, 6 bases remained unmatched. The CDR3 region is CASRGQGAYVYGYTF. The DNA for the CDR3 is TGTGCCAGCAGGGGACAGGGGGCGTACGTCTATGGCTACACCTTC.

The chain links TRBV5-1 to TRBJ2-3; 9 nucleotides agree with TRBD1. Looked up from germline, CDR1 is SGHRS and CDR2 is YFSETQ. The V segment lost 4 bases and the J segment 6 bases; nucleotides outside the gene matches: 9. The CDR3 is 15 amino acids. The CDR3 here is CASSASGTGPDTQYF. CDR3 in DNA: TGCGCCAGCAGCGCCTCCGGGACAGGGCCCGATACGCAGTATTTT.

The chain's CDR3 is CAIRRGGEPSYEQYF. The CDR3 region has the DNA TGTGCCATCAGAAGGGGGGGGGAACCCTCCTACGAGCAGTACTTC. The chain has TRBV10-3 and TRBJ2-7; TRBD2 is a possible D gene (7 bases). The V gene's germline CDR1 is ENHRY and CDR2 SYGVKD. V lost 6 bases, J lost 0 bases, and 15 bases lay in between. The CDR3 totals 15 residues.

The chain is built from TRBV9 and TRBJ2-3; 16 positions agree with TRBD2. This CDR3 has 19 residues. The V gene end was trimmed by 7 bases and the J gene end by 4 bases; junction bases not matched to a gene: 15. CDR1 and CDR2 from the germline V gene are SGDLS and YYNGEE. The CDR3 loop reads CASGLNPGLAGGPADTQYF. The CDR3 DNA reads TGTGCCAGCGGATTAAATCCGGGACTAGCGGGGGGGCCCGCAGATACGCAGTATTTT. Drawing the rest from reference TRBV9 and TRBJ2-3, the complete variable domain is DSGVTQTPKHLITATGQRVTLRCSPRSGDLSVYWYQQSLDQGLQFLIQYYNGEERAKGNILERFSAQQFPDLHSELNLSSLELGDSALYFCASGLNPGLAGGPADTQYFGPGTRLTVL.

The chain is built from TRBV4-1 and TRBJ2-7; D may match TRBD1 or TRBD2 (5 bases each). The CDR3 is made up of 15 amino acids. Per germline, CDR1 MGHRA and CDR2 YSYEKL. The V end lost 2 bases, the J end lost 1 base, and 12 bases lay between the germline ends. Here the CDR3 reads CASSQLLGRSYEQYF. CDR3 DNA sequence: TGCGCCAGCAGCCAACTACTGGGACGGTCCTACGAGCAGTACTTC.

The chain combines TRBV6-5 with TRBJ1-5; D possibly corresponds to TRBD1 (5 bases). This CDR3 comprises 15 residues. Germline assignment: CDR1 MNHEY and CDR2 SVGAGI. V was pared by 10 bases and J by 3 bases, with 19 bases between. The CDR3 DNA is TGTGCCATCAGCGGCGCGGGGCAGATCAATCAGCCCCAGCATTTT. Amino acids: CAISGAGQINQPQHF.

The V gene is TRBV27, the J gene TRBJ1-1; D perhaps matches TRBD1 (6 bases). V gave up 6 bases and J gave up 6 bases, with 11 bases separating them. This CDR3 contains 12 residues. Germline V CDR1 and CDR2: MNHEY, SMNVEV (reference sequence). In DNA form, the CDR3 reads TGTGCCAGCAGACAGGGATGGGCTGAAGCTTTCTTT. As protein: CASRQGWAEAFF.

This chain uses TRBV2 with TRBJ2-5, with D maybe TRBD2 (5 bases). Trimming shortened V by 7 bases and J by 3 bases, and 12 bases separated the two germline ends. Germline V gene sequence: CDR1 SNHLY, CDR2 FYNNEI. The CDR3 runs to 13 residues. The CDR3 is CASNWRWEETQYF. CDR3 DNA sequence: TGTGCCAGCAATTGGAGGTGGGAAGAGACCCAGTACTTC.

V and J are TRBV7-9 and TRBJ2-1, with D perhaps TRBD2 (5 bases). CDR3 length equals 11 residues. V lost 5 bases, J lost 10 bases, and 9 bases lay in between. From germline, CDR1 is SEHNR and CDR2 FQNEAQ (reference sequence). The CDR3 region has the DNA TGTGCCAGCAGCAACCCTAGCGAGCAGTTCTTC. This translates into CASSNPSEQFF. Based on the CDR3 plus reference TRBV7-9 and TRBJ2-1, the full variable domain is DTGVSQNPRHKITKRGQNVTFRCDPISEHNRLYWYRQTLGQGPEFLTYFQNEAQLEKSRLLSDRFSAERPKGSFSTLEIQRTEQGDSAMYLCASSNPSEQFFGPGTRLTVL.